The clone carrying this TCR beta chain was seen a single time. The data were obtained in a study of blood T cell repertoires in COVID-19. Study context: Acute and convalescent COVID-19 specimens originated in the United States, Italy and Spain.

Across about 22 US areas, participants ranged in age from about 18 to 100 years. Clones were sequenced by immunoSEQ multiplex PCR, and TCRdb holds only the in-frame ones, with some missing. The sample gives about 210,000 clones, roughly four fifths of which show up once; about 9.3% is in the top ten. Deletions cut 2 bases from V and 6 bases from J, with 9 bases between. Germline values: CDR1 KGHDR, CDR2 SFDVKD. This CDR3 has 13 residues. Sequenced input: PBMCs or T cells enriched from blood (not recorded which). The chain carries TRBV24-1 and TRBJ1-1, with D possibly matching TRBD1 (5 bases). The clonotype originates from a man aged 40-49 years who had recovered from COVID-19. In DNA, the CDR3 is TGTGCCACCAGTGATTGGGGGGGTGCTGAAGCTTTCTTT. It yields the protein CATSDWGGAEAFF.